The next 10 T cell receptor beta chains were all read from a single sample in a study of cytomegalovirus exposure and HLA in healthy donors. The PCR was carried out with 60 Vbeta primers and 13 Jbeta primers. Profiling relied on immunoSEQ multiplex PCR, and the TCRdb table lists in-frame clones only, not all of them. The sample lists some 120,000 clones; 80% were seen once. Sequencing used PBMCs. Every receptor here comes from a man in his forties in good health and CMV-seronegative.

V gene TRBV27 combines with J gene TRBJ1-1, with D tentatively TRBD1 (6 bases). CDR1 is MNHEY and CDR2 is SMNVEV in the germline V gene (reference sequence). V was pared by 3 bases and J by 6 bases, with 14 bases between. This CDR3 comprises 14 residues. The CDR3 is CASSFSQGRAEAFF. The CDR3 DNA sequence: TGTGCCAGCAGTTTCTCTCAGGGGAGAGCTGAAGCTTTCTTT.

V and J are TRBV28 and TRBJ1-2; D not certain. The CDR3 consists of 14 residues. Germline CDR1 and CDR2: MDHEN and SYDVKM. Trimming left V 3 bases short and J 4 bases short, with 12 bases between. CDR3 coding DNA: TGTGCCAGCAGTTTCCGGACTGCTATCTATGGCTACACCTTC. It specifies CASSFRTAIYGYTF.

The V call is TRBV5-1, the J call TRBJ2-3, with 11 bases fitting TRBD2. From germline, CDR1 is SGHRS and CDR2 YFSETQ. CDR3 length: 15 residues. The V segment lost 7 bases and the J segment 3 bases; nucleotides outside the gene matches: 7. CDR3 coding DNA: TGCGCCAGCGGTTTAGCGGGGGGGCCAACAGATACGCAGTATTTT. Amino acids: CASGLAGGPTDTQYF.

This chain connects TRBV6-1 to TRBJ2-5; 10 bases fit TRBD2. Germline V gene data show CDR1 as MNHNS and CDR2 as SASEGT. The length of the CDR3 is 15 residues. The V segment lost 7 bases and the J segment 9 bases; nucleotides outside the gene matches: 14. CDR3 region: CASTLDGTSAGPQYF. In DNA, the CDR3 is TGTGCCAGCACCCTTGACGGGACTAGCGCGGGACCCCAGTACTTC.

V gene TRBV9 combines with J gene TRBJ2-1; D possibly corresponds to TRBD1 (6 bases). Germline V gene lookup returns CDR1 SGDLS and CDR2 YYNGEE. Trimming took off 1 base at V and 7 bases at J, with 12 bases between the two ends. This CDR3 is 14 amino acids long. CDR3 amino acids: CASSVQGFGNEQFF. CDR3 nucleotide sequence: TGTGCCAGCAGCGTACAGGGGTTCGGGAATGAGCAGTTCTTC.

The V call is TRBV6-1, the J call TRBJ1-5; D perhaps matches TRBD1 (6 bases). Germline CDR1 MNHNS, CDR2 SASEGT. V lost 2 bases and J 2 bases, leaving 10 bases between the germline ends. This CDR3 has 15 amino acids. DNA for the CDR3: TGTGCCAGCAGTGAAAGGGGGTACGGCAATCAGCCCCAGCATTTT. This sequence encodes CASSERGYGNQPQHF.

V is TRBV2 and J is TRBJ1-2; possible D gene TRBD1, 5 bases. The germline V gene has CDR1 SNHLY and CDR2 FYNNEI. CDR3 length: 14 residues. Trimming left V 4 bases short and J 8 bases short, with 17 bases between. As DNA, the CDR3 is TGTGCCAGCAGTGGGGGCAGTGGGCTTTTGGGCTACACCTTC. Amino acids: CASSGGSGLLGYTF.

The chain uses TRBV5-4 and TRBJ2-5; 8 bases agree with TRBD1. This CDR3 comprises 12 residues. Germline values: CDR1 SGHNT, CDR2 YYREEE (reference sequence). V lost 4 bases to trimming and J lost 10 bases; unmatched junction nucleotides: 6. This CDR3 reads CASSRTTGGQYF. CDR3 nucleotide sequence: TGTGCCAGCAGCCGGACTACAGGGGGCCAGTACTTC.

V and J are TRBV7-9 and TRBJ2-7, with 8 bases matching TRBD2. The CDR3 spans 14 residues. From germline, CDR1 is SEHNR and CDR2 FQNEAQ (reference sequence). With V trimmed by 4 bases and J by 6 bases, 8 bases remained unmatched. The CDR3 protein is CASSSGLAWGEQYF. The CDR3 DNA sequence: TGTGCCAGCAGCTCCGGACTAGCCTGGGGCGAGCAGTACTTC.

This chain uses TRBV7-2 with TRBJ2-3; 12 nucleotides agree with TRBD2. Germline V gene sequence: CDR1 SGHTA, CDR2 FQGNSA. This CDR3 comprises 19 residues. V shed 5 bases and J 3 bases; nucleotides not matched to a gene: 15. CDR3 sequence: CASSRNPSGGASVTDTQYF. CDR3 nucleotides: TGTGCCAGCAGCCGAAACCCTAGCGGGGGGGCCTCAGTAACAGATACGCAGTATTTT.